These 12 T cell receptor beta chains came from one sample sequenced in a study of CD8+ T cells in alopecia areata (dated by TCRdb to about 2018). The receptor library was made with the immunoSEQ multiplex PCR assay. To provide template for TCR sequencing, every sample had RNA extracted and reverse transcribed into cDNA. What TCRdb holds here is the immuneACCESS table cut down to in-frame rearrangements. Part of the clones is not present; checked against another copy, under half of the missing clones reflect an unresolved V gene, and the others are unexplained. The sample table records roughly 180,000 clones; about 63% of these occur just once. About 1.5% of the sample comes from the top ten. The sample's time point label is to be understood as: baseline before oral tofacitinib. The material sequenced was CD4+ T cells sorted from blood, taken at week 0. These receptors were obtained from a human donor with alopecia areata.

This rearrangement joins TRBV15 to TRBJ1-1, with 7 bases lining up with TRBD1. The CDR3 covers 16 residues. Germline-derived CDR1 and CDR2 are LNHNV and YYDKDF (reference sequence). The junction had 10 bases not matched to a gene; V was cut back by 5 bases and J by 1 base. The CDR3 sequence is CATSSQTGTWNTEAFF. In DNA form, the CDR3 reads TGTGCCACCAGCTCACAGACAGGGACATGGAACACTGAAGCTTTCTTT.

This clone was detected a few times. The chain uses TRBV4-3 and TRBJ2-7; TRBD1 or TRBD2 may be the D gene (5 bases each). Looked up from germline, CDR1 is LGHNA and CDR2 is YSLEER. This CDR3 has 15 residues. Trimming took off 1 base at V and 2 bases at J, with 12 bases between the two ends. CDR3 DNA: TGCGCCAGCAGCCAAGGGGGGACCGCAACCTACGAGCAGTACTTC. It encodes CASSQGGTATYEQYF.

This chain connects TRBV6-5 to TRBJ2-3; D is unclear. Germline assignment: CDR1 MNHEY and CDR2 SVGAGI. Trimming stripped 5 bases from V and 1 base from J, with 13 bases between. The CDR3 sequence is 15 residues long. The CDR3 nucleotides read TGTGCCAGCAGTACCCCCAGATCGGGCACAGATACGCAGTATTTT. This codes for CASSTPRSGTDTQYF.

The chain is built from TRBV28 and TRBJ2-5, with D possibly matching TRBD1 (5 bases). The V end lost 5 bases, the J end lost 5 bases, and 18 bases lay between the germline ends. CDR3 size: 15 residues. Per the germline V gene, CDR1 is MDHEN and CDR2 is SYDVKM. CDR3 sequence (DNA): TGTGCCAGCAGTACCAGGGCCATCAGAAGGGAGACCCAGTACTTC. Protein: CASSTRAIRRETQYF.

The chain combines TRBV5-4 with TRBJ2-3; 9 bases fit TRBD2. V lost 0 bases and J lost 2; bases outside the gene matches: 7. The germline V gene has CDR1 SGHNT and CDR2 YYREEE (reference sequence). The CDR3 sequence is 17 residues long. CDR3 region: CASSLAPSGANTDTQYF. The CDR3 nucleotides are TGTGCCAGCAGCTTGGCCCCTAGCGGGGCTAACACAGATACGCAGTATTTT.

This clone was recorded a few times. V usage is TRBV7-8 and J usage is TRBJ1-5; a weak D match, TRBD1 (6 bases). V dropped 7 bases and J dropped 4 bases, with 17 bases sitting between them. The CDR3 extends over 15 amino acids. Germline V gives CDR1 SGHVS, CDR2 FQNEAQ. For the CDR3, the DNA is TGTGCCAGCACCTATGGGGGGGCGAGGAATCAGCCCCAGCATTTT. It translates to CASTYGGARNQPQHF.

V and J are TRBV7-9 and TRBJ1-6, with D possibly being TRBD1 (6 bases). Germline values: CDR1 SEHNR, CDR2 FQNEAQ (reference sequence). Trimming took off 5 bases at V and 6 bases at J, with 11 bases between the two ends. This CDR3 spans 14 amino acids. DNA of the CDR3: TGTGCCAGCAGCCTCCCGGGGGCTAATTCACCCCTCCACTTT. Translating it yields CASSLPGANSPLHF.

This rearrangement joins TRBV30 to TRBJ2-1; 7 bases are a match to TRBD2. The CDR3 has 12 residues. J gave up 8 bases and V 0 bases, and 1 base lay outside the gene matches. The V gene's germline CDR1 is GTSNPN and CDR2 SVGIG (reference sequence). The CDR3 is CAWSVGGDEQFF. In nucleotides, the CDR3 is TGTGCCTGGAGTGTTGGGGGGGATGAGCAGTTCTTC.

For the CDR3, the DNA is TGTGCCAGCCAGGACAGGGTGAACACTGAAGCTTTCTTT. It is translated as CASQDRVNTEAFF. The chain links TRBV2 to TRBJ1-1; 8 bases align to TRBD1. CDR1 and CDR2 from the germline V gene are SNHLY and FYNNEI. V lost 8 bases to trimming and J lost 0 bases; unmatched junction nucleotides: 2. The CDR3 spans 13 residues. The full variable domain, its missing parts supplied by reference TRBV2 and TRBJ1-1, is EPEVTQTPSHQVTQMGQEVILRCVPISNHLYFYWYRQILGQKVEFLVSFYNNEISEKSEIFDDQFSVERPDGSNFTLKIRSTKLEDSAMYFCASQDRVNTEAFFGQGTRLTVV.

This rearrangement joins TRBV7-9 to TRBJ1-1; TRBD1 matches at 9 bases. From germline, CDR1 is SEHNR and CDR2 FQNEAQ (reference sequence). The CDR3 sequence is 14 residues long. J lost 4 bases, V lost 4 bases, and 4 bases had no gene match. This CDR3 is CASSSQTGGTEAFF. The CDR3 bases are TGTGCCAGCAGCTCACAGACAGGGGGCACTGAAGCTTTCTTT.

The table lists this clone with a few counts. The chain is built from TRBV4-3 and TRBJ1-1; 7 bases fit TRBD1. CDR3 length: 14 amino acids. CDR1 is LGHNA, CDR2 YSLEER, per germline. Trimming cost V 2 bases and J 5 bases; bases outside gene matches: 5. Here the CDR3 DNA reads TGCGCCAGCAGCCAAATTATGGGACAGACTGAAGCTTTCTTT. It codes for CASSQIMGQTEAFF.

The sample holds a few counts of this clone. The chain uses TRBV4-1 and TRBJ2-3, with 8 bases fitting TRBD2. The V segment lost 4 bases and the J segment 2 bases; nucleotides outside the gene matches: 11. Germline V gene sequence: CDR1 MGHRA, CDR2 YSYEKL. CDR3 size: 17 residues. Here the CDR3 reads CASSLTHRGGLTDTQYF. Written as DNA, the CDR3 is TGCGCCAGCAGCCTGACCCACCGGGGGGGCCTCACAGATACGCAGTATTTT.